The 25 T cell receptor beta chains below all came from one sample that was sequenced in a study of tumor and adjacent non-tumor tissue in lung cancer (dated by TCRdb to the late 2010s). Library preparation used multiplex PCR. Sequencing was performed on an Illumina HiSeq 2500. Following protocols modified from ARM-PCR, the researchers constructed TCRbeta libraries through three rounds of nested PCR with primers (Table S4). Starting from the raw public reads, TCRdb applied fastp trimming at Q25, assembled clones with MiXCR and retained in-frame beta chains. Every distinct CDR3 protein forms one entry, paired with its most common genes and DNA. The sample contains approximately 79,000 distinct CDR3 sequences, 61% of them found a single time. The ten largest account for roughly 15% of the sample. Bulk unsorted tissue served as the source for RNA extraction, and RNA quality was assessed using a NanoDrop ND-1000 and an Agilent 2100.

Sequences were obtained from lung tumor tissue. These receptors were taken from a man in his 70s with non-small cell lung cancer.

Points on this clonotype: Relative to the germline gene, one junction end is altered; a read error may explain this. The gene calls are TRBV12-3 or TRBV12-4 and TRBJ2-5; D is possibly TRBD1 or TRBD2 (5 bases each). The CDR3 contains 15 residues. CDR3 amino acids: CASSLLGERLETQYF. The CDR3 coding sequence is TGTGCCAGTAGTTTGTTAGGGGAGAGGTTGGAGACCCAGTACTTC.

The sample holds many counts of this clonotype. The chain uses TRBV12-3 or TRBV12-4 and TRBJ2-1; 8 nucleotides match TRBD1. Unmatched junction bases numbered 5, after V lost 6 bases and J lost 4 bases. The CDR3 consists of 14 residues. The CDR3 region is CASSWTGTYNEQFF. The DNA for the CDR3 is TGTGCCAGCAGCTGGACAGGGACATACAATGAGCAGTTCTTC.

Comment on this clonotype: One end of the junction fails to match germline, which may point to a read error. The chain combines TRBV11-3 with TRBJ2-5, with D tentatively TRBD2 (5 bases). The CDR3 spans 13 residues. Germline V gives CDR1 SGHNT, CDR2 YENEEA. The CDR3 spells CASNPGLGEAQYF. The CDR3 bases are TGTGCCAGCAACCCTGGCTTGGGAGAGGCCCAGTACTTC.

The chain carries TRBV4-1 and TRBJ2-7; 7 bases align to TRBD2. CDR1 is MGHRA and CDR2 is YSYEKL in the germline V gene. V shed 0 bases and J 10 bases; nucleotides not matched to a gene: 15. This CDR3 region has 16 residues. In DNA, the CDR3 is TGCGCCAGCAGCCAAGATCGAGTAGCGGGCTACTACGTACAGTACTTC. It is translated as CASSQDRVAGYYVQYF.

This chain joins TRBV7-9 and TRBJ1-3; D gene uncertain. Germline V gene data show CDR1 as SEHNR and CDR2 as FQNEAQ (reference sequence). The CDR3 loop spans 11 amino acids. V was trimmed by 2 bases and J by 8 bases, leaving 4 bases between them. Written as DNA, the CDR3 is TGTGCCAGCAGCTTAACTGACACCATATATTTT. Translating gives CASSLTDTIYF.

In regard to this clonotype: A read error may produce the germline difference seen at one junction end. J is TRBJ2-2 and V is TRBV29-1; tentatively, D is TRBD2 (6 bases). In germline, CDR1 is SQVTM, CDR2 ANQGSEA. The CDR3 covers 11 residues. The chain's CDR3 is CSVGGSGGLFF. In nucleotides, the CDR3 is TGCAGCGTTGGGGGATCCGGGGGGCTGTTTTTT.

This clonotype was observed a few times. One junction end disagrees with the germline gene, perhaps due to a read error. The chain combines TRBV6-1 with TRBJ1-5; no clear D. Germline V lookup: CDR1 MNHNS, CDR2 SASEGT. The CDR3 consists of 14 residues. As DNA, the CDR3 is TGTGCCAGCAATGAGAAGGGTTACAATCAGCCCCAACATTTT. It codes for CASNEKGYNQPQHF.

On this clonotype itself: The CDR3 end shows no conserved phenylalanine or tryptophan, and so a read error is likely. V and J are TRBV6-9 and TRBJ2-5; D remains ambiguous. Trimming shortened V by 6 bases and J by 5 bases, and 22 bases separated the two germline ends. This CDR3 has 16 amino acids. Germline V gene data show CDR1 as MNHGY and CDR2 as SVAAGI. CDR3 in amino acids: CASSLREGPNRETQYL. In DNA form, the CDR3 reads TGTGCCAGCAGCCTAAGAGAAGGGCCAAATAGGGAGACCCAGTACCTC.

Regarding this clonotype: A read error may produce the germline difference seen at one junction end. The chain has TRBV15 and TRBJ2-5; weak D call: TRBD2 (5 bases). Per germline, CDR1 LNHNV and CDR2 YYDKDF (reference sequence). CDR3 length: 15 residues. CDR3 DNA: TGTGCCACCAGCAGAGATTCTAGCTTCCAAGAGATCCAGTACTTC. Translating it yields CATSRDSSFQEIQYF.

The chain uses TRBV6-1 and TRBJ1-2; D uncertain. Per germline, CDR1 MNHNS and CDR2 SASEGT. The V and J ends lost 3 bases and 14 bases respectively, with 25 bases between them. The CDR3 runs to 15 residues. CDR3 in DNA: TGTGCCAGCAGTGAGGAGGTGACGAGGGCTCATGGTTATACCTTC. Encoded protein: CASSEEVTRAHGYTF.

The sample holds many counts of this clonotype. The J gene is TRBJ2-6, the V gene TRBV24-1, with D hard to call. Trimming removed 2 bases from V and 9 bases from J, with 4 bases in between. The germline V gene has CDR1 KGHDR and CDR2 SFDVKD. The length of the CDR3 is 12 residues. Written as DNA, the CDR3 is TGTGCCACCAGTGATTACGGCAACGTCCTGACTTTC. Amino acids: CATSDYGNVLTF.

The rearrangement uses TRBV6-1 and TRBJ2-3, with unresolved D. The CDR3 length is 12 residues. Trimming shortened V by 7 bases and J by 10 bases, and 15 bases separated the two germline ends. Germline V gene data show CDR1 as MNHNS and CDR2 as SASEGT. As DNA, the CDR3 is TGTGCCAGCAAGGATCCGAGGCGTGCGCAGTATTTT. This codes for CASKDPRRAQYF.

Remarks on this clonotype: Mismatch with germline at one junction end may stem from a read error. The rearrangement joins TRBV6-1 to TRBJ2-6; the D is unclear. This CDR3 spans 17 amino acids. Germline V gene lookup returns CDR1 MNHNS and CDR2 SASEGT. CDR3 amino acids: CASSDTRRRSGDNVLTF. The CDR3 nucleotides are TGTGCCAGCAGTGATACGAGGCGACGCTCTGGGGACAACGTCCTGACTTTC.

In the case of this clonotype: A single base separates this from a much larger clone, so it may be a read error. The V call is TRBV12-5, the J call TRBJ2-5; 14 bases map to TRBD2. The CDR3 contains 16 residues. Germline V lookup: CDR1 LGHNT, CDR2 FRNRAP. The CDR3 protein is CTSGSGLAGGQETQYF. The CDR3 DNA is TGTACTAGTGGTTCCGGACTAGCGGGAGGACAGGAGACCCAGTACTTC. The variable domain in full, completed from reference TRBV12-5 and TRBJ2-5, reads DARVTQTPRHKVTEMGQEVTMRCQPILGHNTVFWYRQTMMQGLELLAYFRNRAPLDDSGMPKDRFSAEMPDATLATLKIQPSEPRDSAVYFCTSGSGLAGGQETQYFGPGTRLLVL.

Turning to this clonotype: A single base separates this from a much larger clone, so it may be a read error. J is TRBJ1-6 and V is TRBV10-3; maybe TRBD1 (5 bases). Looked up from germline, CDR1 is ENHRY and CDR2 is SYGVKD. The CDR3 runs 15 residues. The CDR3 nucleotides are TGTGCCGTCAGTGAGTCCGACAGACCGACTTCACCCCTCCACTTT. It specifies CAVSESDRPTSPLHF.

Worth noting for this clonotype: This sequence may be a read error, since a much larger clone differs from it by one base. The chain uses TRBV5-1 and TRBJ2-1; tentatively, D is TRBD2 (6 bases). Germline V gene data show CDR1 as SGHRS and CDR2 as YFSETQ. CDR3 length: 15 residues. The CDR3, as DNA: TGCGCCAGCAGCTTACTCGGGGGACCCTACAATGAGCCGTTCTTC. Translated, it gives CASSLLGGPYNEPFF. Supplemented by reference TRBV5-1 and TRBJ2-1, the full variable domain reads KAGVTQTPRYLIKTRGQQVTLSCSPISGHRSVSWYQQTPGQGLQFLFEYFSETQRNKGNFPGRFSGRQFSNSRSEMNVSTLELGDSALYLCASSLLGGPYNEPFFGPGTRLTVL.

As concerns this clonotype: Sequence at one end of the junction differs from germline and may be a read error. The chain is built from TRBV11-2 and TRBJ1-4; D gene uncertain. Germline V lookup: CDR1 SGHAT, CDR2 FQNNGV. The CDR3 has 16 amino acids. CDR3 DNA: TGTGCCGGCAGCTTAGCCGACGGGATAACTAGTGAAAAACTGTCTTTT. Its protein is CAGSLADGITSEKLSF.

This clonotype has only a few counts. A much larger clonotype is one base distant, so this may be a read error. This chain joins TRBV12-5 and TRBJ1-1; 7 nucleotides line up with TRBD1. Looked up from germline, CDR1 is LGHNT and CDR2 is FRNRAP. The CDR3 contains 14 residues. As DNA, the CDR3 is TGTGCTAGTGCTCCGGGACAGCAGAACACTGAAGCTTCCTTT. Amino acids: CASAPGQQNTEASF.

V gene TRBV29-1 combines with J gene TRBJ2-3; D might be TRBD2 (6 bases). In germline, CDR1 is SQVTM, CDR2 ANQGSEA. CDR3 length: 14 residues. Trimming left V 4 bases short and J 5 bases short, with 16 bases between. The CDR3 coding sequence is TGCAGCGTTGCTCTCTGGAGGGGCCTAGATACGCAGTATTTT. Residues: CSVALWRGLDTQYF.

This clonotype has a count of ten or more. The chain is built from TRBV6-1 and TRBJ2-1, with TRBD2 matching 14 bases. The V and J ends lost 6 bases and 8 bases, in that order; junction bases with no gene match: 12. Germline V gene data show CDR1 as MNHNS and CDR2 as SASEGT. The CDR3 consists of 17 residues. The CDR3 region is CASRGLAGVGVVDEQFF. DNA of the CDR3: TGTGCCAGCAGGGGACTAGCGGGAGTGGGGGTCGTGGATGAGCAGTTCTTC.

As for this clonotype: Here the CDR3 omits its conserved ending phenylalanine or tryptophan, so a read error is the likely source. The J gene is TRBJ1-1, the V gene TRBV12-3 or TRBV12-4; no firm D call. The CDR3 covers 12 residues. Deletions cut 4 bases from V and 8 bases from J, with 11 bases between. As DNA, the CDR3 is TGTGCCAGCAGTTGGCGTCCCACAGAAGCTTTCTCT. It translates to CASSWRPTEAFS.

V is TRBV6-5 and J is TRBJ1-5; no firm D call. The CDR3 extends over 14 amino acids. From germline, CDR1 is MNHEY and CDR2 SVGAGI. Trimming stripped 8 bases from V and 0 bases from J, with 11 bases between. CDR3 nucleotide sequence: TGTGCCAGCGGTCTAGGATTTAGCAATCAGCCCCAGCATTTT. It specifies CASGLGFSNQPQHF.

The sample holds one count of this clonotype. The rearrangement uses TRBV6-5 and TRBJ2-2; no clear D gene. Trimming took off 7 bases at V and 9 bases at J, with 21 bases between the two ends. In germline, CDR1 is MNHEY, CDR2 SVGAGI. The CDR3 sequence is 15 residues long. CDR3 bases: TGTGCCAGCATCCCCGGGCTCTCGATTCCCTGGGAGCTGTTTTTT. Translation: CASIPGLSIPWELFF.

About this clonotype: A much bigger clone sits one base away, suggesting this may be a read error. This is likely a read error, given that the CDR3 carries no conserved phenylalanine or tryptophan at its end. The chain is built from TRBV29-1 and TRBJ2-3, with 7 positions matching TRBD2. J was trimmed by 8 bases and V by 6 bases; bases with no gene match: 11. Germline assignment: CDR1 SQVTM and CDR2 ANQGSEA. The CDR3 sequence is 13 residues long. The CDR3 protein is CSVEGRDWATQYL. DNA of the CDR3: TGCAGCGTCGAGGGGAGGGATTGGGCTACGCAGTATCTT.

Regarding this clonotype: This may be a read error: a much more frequent sequence differs by one nucleotide. The CDR3 sequence: CASSLELGYEQYF. In nucleotides, the CDR3 is TGTGCCAGCAGCTTGGAACTAGGCTACGAGCAGTACTTC. This rearrangement joins TRBV5-5 to TRBJ2-7, with D maybe TRBD2 (5 bases). The CDR3 length is 13 residues. Germline V gene data show CDR1 as SGHKS and CDR2 as YYEKEE (reference sequence). Between the trimmed V and J ends, which lost 0 bases and 3 bases, there was a span of 7 bases.